Each of the 32 T cell receptor beta chains below was sequenced from the same sample in a study of CD8 T cells in Susac syndrome (dated by TCRdb to between 2019 and 2020). Library creation used the immunoSEQ multiplex PCR assay. RNA was extracted using the RNeasy kit, and roughly 0.5 to 1 microgram was reverse transcribed with random hexamers. The public reads were reanalyzed by TCRdb: fastp trimming at Q25, MiXCR alignment, in-frame beta chains only. For every CDR3 protein sequence, its rows merge into one entry that carries the most common genes and DNA. The sample table records roughly 160,000 distinct CDR3 sequences; about 96% of these occur just once. The top ten clones comprise about 0.13% of the sample. Material: CD4+ T cells from PBMCs. Source of these receptors: a human donor with Susac syndrome.

The chain uses TRBV28 and TRBJ2-1, with 9 nucleotides matching TRBD2. V lost 3 bases to trimming and J lost 5 bases; unmatched junction nucleotides: 8. The CDR3 length is 16 residues. The V gene's germline CDR1 is MDHEN and CDR2 SYDVKM. This CDR3 is CASSFGLREGHNEQFF. In nucleotides, the CDR3 is TGTGCCAGCAGTTTCGGTTTGCGGGAGGGACACAATGAGCAGTTCTTC.

This chain joins TRBV28 and TRBJ2-5, with a tentative D call TRBD1 (6 bases). The V and J ends lost 2 bases and 5 bases respectively, with 12 bases between them. This CDR3 region has 14 residues. Germline CDR1 MDHEN, CDR2 SYDVKM. CDR3 residues: CASSLPGQGETQYF. DNA of the CDR3: TGTGCCAGCAGTTTACCGGGGCAGGGGGAGACCCAGTACTTC.

The chain combines TRBV20-1 with TRBJ2-7, with 11 bases that match TRBD2. The CDR3 has 17 amino acids. J gave up 3 bases and V 1 base, and 11 bases lay outside the gene matches. From germline, CDR1 is DFQATT and CDR2 SNEGSKA (reference sequence). The CDR3 sequence: CSARGTSGLKDLYEQYF. The CDR3 region has the DNA TGCAGTGCTAGAGGGACTAGCGGGCTAAAGGACCTCTACGAGCAGTACTTC.

The rearrangement joins TRBV29-1 to TRBJ2-2; 8 nucleotides agree with TRBD2. Germline V gene data show CDR1 as SQVTM and CDR2 as ANQGSEA. This CDR3 is built from 16 residues. V lost 4 bases, J lost 5 bases, and 12 bases stayed unmatched. The CDR3, as DNA: TGCAGCGTTGCAGTTAACGGGGGGGCCTCAACCGGGGAGCTGTTTTTT. This codes for CSVAVNGGASTGELFF.

This chain's CDR3 is CASTQVEGYEQYF. In nucleotides, the CDR3 is TGTGCCAGCACCCAGGTAGAGGGCTACGAGCAGTACTTC. The chain recombines TRBV6-2 or TRBV6-3 with TRBJ2-7, with D possibly matching TRBD2 (5 bases). Germline lookup yields CDR1 MNHEY and CDR2 SVGEGT. This CDR3 comprises 13 residues. V was shortened by 7 bases and J by 3 bases, with 13 bases between the two germline ends.

The J gene is TRBJ2-1, the V gene TRBV12-3 or TRBV12-4; D is unresolved. The CDR3 totals 11 residues. V lost 11 bases, J lost 3 bases, and 8 bases lay in between. CDR3 coding DNA: TGTGCCGTAACACTCTACAATGAGCAGTTCTTC. Its translation: CAVTLYNEQFF.

The genes are TRBV15 and TRBJ2-4, with D possibly matching TRBD2 (5 bases). Germline V gene sequence: CDR1 LNHNV, CDR2 YYDKDF (reference sequence). The CDR3 covers 17 residues. Trimming stripped 1 base from V and 1 base from J, with 14 bases between. In DNA, the CDR3 is TGTGCCACCAGCAGAGTCGGGAACCGGCTGGCCAAAAACATTCAGTACTTC. Its protein is CATSRVGNRLAKNIQYF.

The gene calls are TRBV30 and TRBJ2-5; 7 nucleotides agree with TRBD1. Germline V gives CDR1 GTSNPN, CDR2 SVGIG (reference sequence). V lost 0 bases, J lost 5 bases, and 6 bases stayed unmatched. This CDR3 spans 14 amino acids. The CDR3 sequence is CAWSVVGGWETQYF. CDR3 coding DNA: TGTGCCTGGAGTGTGGTAGGGGGCTGGGAGACCCAGTACTTC.

J is TRBJ2-7 and V is TRBV29-1; tentatively, D is TRBD1 (6 bases). The CDR3 sequence is 12 residues long. Trimming took off 7 bases at V and 2 bases at J, with 12 bases between the two ends. Germline loops: CDR1 SQVTM, CDR2 ANQGSEA. The CDR3 region has the DNA TGCAGCGCCGGGAAGGGGGCCTACGAGCAGTACTTC. Its translation: CSAGKGAYEQYF.

This clonotype was counted once. The chain joins TRBV18 to TRBJ2-3; D gene ambiguous. Germline loops: CDR1 KGHSH, CDR2 LQKENI. This CDR3 is built from 13 residues. V lost 2 bases and J 2 bases, leaving 5 bases between the germline ends. CDR3 protein: CASSPWDTDTQYF. The CDR3 DNA follows: TGTGCCAGCTCACCATGGGACACAGATACGCAGTATTTT.

J is TRBJ2-7 and V is TRBV6-2 or TRBV6-3; D remains ambiguous. Germline values: CDR1 MNHEY, CDR2 SVGEGT. The germline V and J ends were trimmed by 4 bases and 4 bases, with 11 bases remaining between them. This CDR3 is 13 amino acids long. The CDR3 DNA reads as TGTGCCAGCAGTTCCGGGCCTAGTTACGAGCAGTACGTC. Translating it yields CASSSGPSYEQYV.

This clonotype appeared once. The chain is built from TRBV29-1 and TRBJ2-2; 10 positions match TRBD1. Germline CDR1 reads SQVTM; CDR2 reads ANQGSEA. The CDR3 runs to 14 residues. V lost 6 bases to trimming and J lost 6 bases; unmatched junction nucleotides: 7. The CDR3 region has the DNA TGCAGCGTAGCCTGGACAGGGGGAGCCGGGGAGCTGTTTTTT. Its translation is CSVAWTGGAGELFF.

The chain links TRBV6-5 to TRBJ1-5, with D possibly TRBD1 on 5 matching bases. Trimming removed 7 bases at V and 4 bases at J, with 11 bases between. From germline, CDR1 is MNHEY and CDR2 SVGAGI. This CDR3 region has 13 residues. CDR3 DNA sequence: TGTGCCAGCAAAGGGGCGCGGAATCAGCCCCAGCATTTT. Translating it yields CASKGARNQPQHF.

This rearrangement joins TRBV11-2 to TRBJ2-5; TRBD2 aligns across 11 bases. Germline V lookup: CDR1 SGHAT, CDR2 FQNNGV. This CDR3 has 21 residues. Trimming took 3 bases from V and 3 from J; bases not matched to a gene: 21. The CDR3 region has the DNA TGTGCCAGCAGCTTGGGACTAGCGGCGTTATGGTTCGCAAGCGAGGAAGAGACCCAGTACTTC. Translation: CASSLGLAALWFASEEETQYF.

This sequence joins TRBV12-3 or TRBV12-4 and TRBJ2-1; 12 nucleotides match TRBD2. The J segment lost 10 bases and the V segment lost 5 bases, leaving 6 bases of the junction unmatched. The CDR3 loop spans 14 amino acids. CDR3 amino acids: CASSPSGGGLEQFF. The CDR3 DNA is TGTGCCAGCAGTCCTAGCGGGGGGGGGTTGGAGCAGTTCTTC.

The V and J genes are TRBV2 and TRBJ2-1; D remains unclear. Trimming left V 2 bases short and J 3 bases short, with 11 bases between. Germline CDR1 is SNHLY and CDR2 is FYNNEI. The CDR3 length is 15 residues. The CDR3: CASSEYSPFYNEQFF. The CDR3 bases are TGTGCCAGCAGTGAATACTCGCCGTTCTACAATGAGCAGTTCTTC.

J is TRBJ1-4 and V is TRBV24-1; D is perhaps TRBD1 (5 bases). Germline loops: CDR1 KGHDR, CDR2 SFDVKD. The V end lost 4 bases, the J end lost 7 bases, and 12 bases lay between the germline ends. This CDR3 comprises 14 residues. The CDR3: CATSDPGRGEKLFF. DNA of the CDR3: TGTGCCACCAGTGACCCGGGACGTGGTGAAAAACTGTTTTTT.

The chain carries TRBV24-1 and TRBJ2-1, with 9 bases aligning to TRBD1. CDR3 length: 14 amino acids. Germline loops: CDR1 KGHDR, CDR2 SFDVKD. The J segment lost 9 bases and the V segment lost 2 bases, leaving 4 bases of the junction unmatched. The CDR3 loop is CATSDWGTGFEQFF. The DNA of the CDR3 is TGTGCCACCAGTGATTGGGGGACAGGGTTTGAGCAGTTCTTC.

The J gene is TRBJ2-3, the V gene TRBV29-1; tentative D call: TRBD2 (5 bases). The CDR3 length is 12 residues. V lost 4 bases and J 11 bases, leaving 16 bases between the germline ends. The germline V gene has CDR1 SQVTM and CDR2 ANQGSEA. CDR3 residues: CSVVVGARGQYF. The CDR3 DNA is TGCAGCGTTGTCGTGGGAGCCCGCGGGCAGTATTTT.

V gene TRBV7-3 combines with J gene TRBJ2-1; perhaps TRBD2 as D (6 bases). The CDR3 is 16 residues long. V lost 1 base to trimming and J lost 7 bases, with 17 bases between them. Germline V gives CDR1 SGHTA, CDR2 FQGTGA. Here the CDR3 reads CASSLSGSGIKNEQFF. For the CDR3, the DNA is TGTGCCAGCAGCTTAAGTGGTAGCGGAATAAAAAATGAGCAGTTCTTC.

This sequence joins TRBV29-1 and TRBJ2-5; tentatively, D is TRBD1 or TRBD2 (5 bases each). There are 15 residues in the CDR3. Germline CDR1 and CDR2: SQVTM and ANQGSEA. V was cut by 6 bases and J by 7 bases, with 24 bases left in between. The CDR3 here is CSVHVGSGQSGTQYF. The DNA for the CDR3 is TGCAGCGTGCACGTTGGGTCGGGGCAGTCCGGGACCCAGTACTTC.

This sequence joins TRBV30 and TRBJ2-5; D is ambiguous. There are 12 residues in the CDR3. The V gene's germline CDR1 is GTSNPN and CDR2 SVGIG (reference sequence). The germline V and J ends were trimmed by 4 bases and 4 bases, with 10 bases remaining between them. In DNA form, the CDR3 reads TGTGCCTGGACAACGAGCTTAGAGACCCAGTACTTC. Translated: CAWTTSLETQYF. Variable domain in full (rest from reference TRBV30 and TRBJ2-5): SQTIHQWPATLVQPVGSPLSLECTVEGTSNPNLYWYRQAAGRGLQLLFYSVGIGQISSEVPQNLSASRPQDRQFILSSKKLLLSDSGFYLCAWTTSLETQYFGPGTRLLVL.

The sample holds one count of this clonotype. The CDR3, as DNA: TGTGCCAGCTATGGCTACACCTTC. This sequence encodes CASYGYTF. V usage is TRBV9 and J usage is TRBJ1-2; D not resolved. V was pared by 7 bases and J by 5 bases, with 0 bases between. Germline assignment: CDR1 SGDLS and CDR2 YYNGEE. The CDR3 is 8 amino acids.

In nucleotides, the CDR3 is TGCAGTGCTAGGGTCTCCCATCGGGGCTCCTACGAGCAGTACGTC. Its translation: CSARVSHRGSYEQYV. The V call is TRBV20-1, the J call TRBJ2-7, with D perhaps matching TRBD2 (5 bases). Germline values: CDR1 DFQATT, CDR2 SNEGSKA (reference sequence). The CDR3 contains 15 residues. V was cut by 3 bases and J by 0 bases, with 15 bases left in between.

V gene TRBV4-2 combines with J gene TRBJ2-1, with D perhaps TRBD1 (5 bases). V shed 0 bases and J shed 8 bases, with 8 bases lying between them. The CDR3 is 13 amino acids. From germline, CDR1 is LGHNA and CDR2 YNFKEQ. The CDR3 nucleotides are TGTGCCAGCAGCCAAGAGAAAGGGGATGAGCAGTTCTTC. The encoded protein is CASSQEKGDEQFF.

This rearrangement joins TRBV2 to TRBJ2-7; 7 positions agree with TRBD1. This CDR3 has 15 amino acids. Per germline, CDR1 SNHLY and CDR2 FYNNEI. Losses at the gene ends were 5 bases for V and 4 bases for J; bases not matched to a gene: 11. The CDR3 loop is CASSPSLIQGYEQYF. The CDR3 DNA reads TGTGCCAGCAGTCCGTCCCTGATACAGGGGTACGAGCAGTACTTC.

The sample holds one count of this clonotype. This rearrangement joins TRBV20-1 to TRBJ1-2, with a possible D match to TRBD1 (6 bases). CDR1 is DFQATT and CDR2 is SNEGSKA in the germline V gene (reference sequence). V was trimmed by 3 bases and J by 4 bases, leaving 12 bases between them. This CDR3 is 13 amino acids long. CDR3 coding DNA: TGCAGTGCTAGTTCCGGGGGCCCCTATGGCTACACCTTC. Residues: CSASSGGPYGYTF.

The chain uses TRBV30 and TRBJ2-3; 9 bases map to TRBD2. The germline CDR1 and CDR2 sequences are GTSNPN and SVGIG (reference sequence). V was pared by 0 bases and J by 8 bases, with 6 bases of the junction left unmatched. This CDR3 has 14 residues. The CDR3 coding sequence is TGTGCCTGGAGTGTAACAGCGGGAGGAGTTACGCAGTATTTT. Protein sequence: CAWSVTAGGVTQYF.

The rearrangement uses TRBV12-3 or TRBV12-4 and TRBJ1-5; tentative D call: TRBD1 (5 bases). V was clipped by 1 base and J by 7 bases, with 11 bases between them. This CDR3 spans 14 amino acids. CDR3 loop: CASSLGQSPQPQHF. The CDR3 DNA follows: TGTGCCAGCAGTTTAGGACAGTCTCCCCAGCCCCAGCATTTT.

The chain links TRBV19 to TRBJ2-5, with D possibly being TRBD1 (6 bases). The CDR3 loop spans 15 amino acids. Germline CDR1 and CDR2: LNHDA and SQIVND (reference sequence). V was trimmed by 3 bases and J by 5 bases, leaving 16 bases between them. The DNA for the CDR3 is TGTGCCAGTAGTATGACAGGTACTTTGATCGAGACCCAGTACTTC. Protein sequence: CASSMTGTLIETQYF.

V usage is TRBV30 and J usage is TRBJ1-1; maybe TRBD1 (6 bases). The CDR3 length is 14 residues. Germline-derived CDR1 and CDR2 are GTSNPN and SVGIG (reference sequence). Trimming removed 8 bases at V and 1 base at J, with 17 bases between. In DNA form, the CDR3 reads TGTGCCGCTAGTCCGGGACAACCGAACACTGAAGCTTTCTTT. Its protein product is CAASPGQPNTEAFF. Using reference TRBV30 and TRBJ1-1 for the parts outside the CDR3, the full variable domain is SQTIHQWPATLVQPVGSPLSLECTVEGTSNPNLYWYRQAAGRGLQLLFYSVGIGQISSEVPQNLSASRPQDRQFILSSKKLLLSDSGFYLCAASPGQPNTEAFFGQGTRLTVV.

The chain is built from TRBV5-1 and TRBJ2-1; 10 bases fit TRBD1. The junction had 6 bases not matched to a gene; V was cut back by 6 bases and J by 6 bases. CDR3 length: 14 residues. The V gene's germline CDR1 is SGHRS and CDR2 YFSETQ. The CDR3 loop is CASNPGQGFNEQFF. The CDR3 bases are TGCGCCAGCAACCCGGGACAGGGGTTCAATGAGCAGTTCTTC.